The sample holds many counts of the clone carrying this T cell receptor beta chain. TCRdb re-derived calls from the RT-PCR reads in MiXCR, one entry per CDR3 protein. The repertoire holds almost 700,000 distinct CDR3 sequences, 14% seen once, with roughly 3.9% in the top ten. The receptor was isolated from a female donor in good health, serving as a healthy control. The source material was memory CD4+ T cells from blood.

CDR3 sequence (DNA): TGTGCCAGCAGCCAGGACAGCTCTGGAAACACCATATATTTT. As protein: CASSQDSSGNTIYF. The J gene is TRBJ1-3, the V gene TRBV7-3, with a weak D call TRBD1 (6 bases). The CDR3 sequence is 14 residues long. V was shortened by 5 bases and J by 0 bases, with 8 bases between the two germline ends. CDR1 and CDR2 (germline): SGHTA, FQGTGA.